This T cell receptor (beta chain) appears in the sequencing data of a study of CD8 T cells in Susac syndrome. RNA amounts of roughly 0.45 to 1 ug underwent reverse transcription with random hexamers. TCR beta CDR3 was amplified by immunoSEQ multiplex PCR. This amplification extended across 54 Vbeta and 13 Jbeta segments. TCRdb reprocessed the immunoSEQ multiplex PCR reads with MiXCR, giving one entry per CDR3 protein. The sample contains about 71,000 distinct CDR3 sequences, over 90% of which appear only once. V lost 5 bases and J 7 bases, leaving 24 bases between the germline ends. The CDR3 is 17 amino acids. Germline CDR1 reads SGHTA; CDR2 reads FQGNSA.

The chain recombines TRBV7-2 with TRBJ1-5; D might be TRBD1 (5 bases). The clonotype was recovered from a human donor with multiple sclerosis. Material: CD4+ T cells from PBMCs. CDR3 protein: CASSPGGEMGHIQPQHF. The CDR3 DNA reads TGTGCCAGCAGCCCTGGGGGGGAGATGGGGCATATACAGCCCCAGCATTTT.